Below, 24 T cell receptor beta chains from the same sample are listed, as sequenced in a study of T cell responses to AZD1222 COVID-19 vaccine. The method was immunoSEQ multiplex PCR; TCRdb's version includes in-frame clones alone and lacks a portion of them. The sample lists 150,000 to 200,000 clones; 92% were seen once. The starting material was peripheral blood, obtained 28 days after the second AZD1222 dose. Source of these receptors: an adult who received the AZD1222 COVID-19 vaccine.

The chain links TRBV3-1 (or the pseudogene TRBV3-2) to TRBJ2-7, with D tentatively TRBD1 (5 bases). The V gene lost 4 bases and the J gene lost 1 base, with 11 bases spanning the gap. Germline CDR1 is LGHDT and CDR2 is YNNKEL (reference sequence). The length of the CDR3 is 14 residues. For the CDR3, the DNA is TGTGCCAGCAGCCCACTTAGACAGTCCTACGAGCAGTACTTC. It is translated as CASSPLRQSYEQYF.

This clone was counted many times. The rearrangement links TRBV6-5 to TRBJ1-1; 7 bases are shared with TRBD1. The junction had 7 bases not matched to a gene; V was cut back by 6 bases and J by 0 bases. CDR1 is MNHEY and CDR2 is SVGAGI in the germline V gene. CDR3 length: 15 residues. CDR3 loop: CASRQKGGMNTEAFF. The DNA of the CDR3 is TGTGCCAGCAGGCAGAAAGGGGGCATGAACACTGAAGCTTTCTTT.

The chain recombines TRBV4-2 with TRBJ2-2, with TRBD2 identical over 8 bases. V was clipped by 0 bases and J by 6 bases; unmatched bases: 6. The germline V gene has CDR1 LGHNA and CDR2 YNFKEQ. The CDR3 runs 16 residues. As DNA, the CDR3 is TGTGCCAGCAGCCAAGATGCCAGCGGGGGAGCCGGGGAGCTGTTTTTT. Protein: CASSQDASGGAGELFF.

This chain joins TRBV18 and TRBJ2-3; tentatively, D is TRBD1 or TRBD2 (6 bases each). V lost 2 bases to trimming and J lost 2 bases, with 8 bases between them. This CDR3 has 14 amino acids. Germline V gives CDR1 KGHSH, CDR2 LQKENI. CDR3 residues: CASSPTGATDTQYF. The CDR3 nucleotides read TGTGCCAGCTCACCAACGGGGGCCACAGATACGCAGTATTTT.

The chain employs TRBV7-9 and TRBJ1-2; D possibly corresponds to TRBD1 (5 bases). The CDR3 covers 13 residues. Germline assignment: CDR1 SEHNR and CDR2 FQNEAQ (reference sequence). The ends were cut back, 5 bases at V and 2 bases at J, with 9 bases in the middle. CDR3 loop: CASSPRDNYGYTF. The CDR3 DNA is TGTGCCAGCAGCCCCCGGGACAACTATGGCTACACCTTC.

The rearrangement joins TRBV30 to TRBJ1-2; 8 bases are shared with TRBD1. Germline V gene sequence: CDR1 GTSNPN, CDR2 SVGIG (reference sequence). The junction had 9 bases not matched to a gene; V was cut back by 3 bases and J by 3 bases. This CDR3 is built from 15 residues. CDR3 loop: CAWREGQGWDYGYTF. For the CDR3, the DNA is TGTGCCTGGAGGGAAGGACAGGGCTGGGACTATGGCTACACCTTC.

This clone was seen a single time. The J gene is TRBJ2-2, the V gene TRBV27; D is undetermined. CDR3 size: 14 residues. Germline V lookup: CDR1 MNHEY, CDR2 SMNVEV (reference sequence). The V and J ends lost 3 bases and 0 bases respectively, with 5 bases between them. The CDR3 DNA sequence: TGTGCCAGCAGTTTCCTCACGAACACCGGGGAGCTGTTTTTT. Its protein product is CASSFLTNTGELFF.

The chain is built from TRBV12-2 and TRBJ1-6. TRBV12-2 is flagged as a pseudogene. The CDR3 extends over 15 amino acids. The CDR3 region is CASRTGTSDNSPLHF. The CDR3 bases are TGTGCAAGTCGCACCGGGACGTCTGATAATTCACCCCTCCACTTT.

This chain uses TRBV13 with TRBJ1-4, with D possibly matching TRBD1 (6 bases). This CDR3 is built from 15 residues. Per the germline V gene, CDR1 is PRHDT and CDR2 is FYEKMQ (reference sequence). Trimming cost V 2 bases and J 3 bases, with 10 bases left between them. CDR3 sequence: CASSLRTVPNEKLFF. In nucleotides, the CDR3 is TGTGCCAGCAGCTTAAGGACAGTTCCTAATGAAAAACTGTTTTTT.

The chain links TRBV10-3 to TRBJ2-1; D is unclear. This CDR3 comprises 16 residues. Germline loops: CDR1 ENHRY, CDR2 SYGVKD. V lost 6 bases and J lost 0, with 15 bases in between. The CDR3 nucleotides are TGTGCCATCAGGCAGAGGACCGCTTCCTCCTACAATGAGCAGTTCTTC. It is translated as CAIRQRTASSYNEQFF.

V usage is TRBV9 and J usage is TRBJ2-2; 8 nucleotides match TRBD2. CDR3 size: 18 residues. Germline CDR1 is SGDLS and CDR2 is YYNGEE. With V trimmed by 0 bases and J by 4 bases, 11 bases remained unmatched. CDR3 region: CASSVAGGRFGITGELFF. DNA for the CDR3: TGTGCCAGCAGCGTAGCGGGGGGGAGATTCGGGATCACCGGGGAGCTGTTTTTT.

The V call is TRBV5-1, the J call TRBJ1-5; D uncertain. Between the trimmed V and J ends, which lost 2 bases and 0 bases, there was a span of 15 bases. CDR3 length: 17 residues. From germline, CDR1 is SGHRS and CDR2 YFSETQ. This CDR3 is CASSFWPLESSNQPQHF. CDR3 bases: TGCGCCAGCAGCTTTTGGCCGCTGGAGAGTAGCAATCAGCCCCAGCATTTT.

The chain couples TRBV9 to TRBJ2-3, with TRBD2 identical over 12 bases. Trimming removed 1 base from V and 9 bases from J; junction bases left unmatched: 3. Germline-derived CDR1 and CDR2 are SGDLS and YYNGEE. The CDR3 consists of 14 residues. DNA of the CDR3: TGTGCCAGCAGCGTACTAGCGGGGGGGAGCACGCAGTATTTT. Its protein product is CASSVLAGGSTQYF.

The rearrangement links TRBV5-1 to TRBJ1-4, with 7 bases fitting TRBD1. Per germline, CDR1 SGHRS and CDR2 YFSETQ. The CDR3 length is 15 residues. V lost 4 bases and J lost 5; bases outside the gene matches: 8. The CDR3 DNA sequence: TGCGCCAGCAGCCGCCGACAGGGCGCGAATGAAAAACTGTTTTTT. As protein: CASSRRQGANEKLFF.

The rearrangement links TRBV7-2 to TRBJ1-2; 7 positions match TRBD1. V trimming: 5 bases; J trimming: 2 bases; junction bases outside the gene matches: 8. The CDR3 is made up of 15 amino acids. Germline values: CDR1 SGHTA, CDR2 FQGNSA. CDR3 nucleotide sequence: TGTGCCAGCAGCCTCGGGACAGTTAACAACTATGGCTACACCTTC. This encodes CASSLGTVNNYGYTF.

The chain couples TRBV7-8 to TRBJ1-2; D unclear. This CDR3 contains 14 residues. Germline CDR1 SGHVS, CDR2 FQNEAQ. V was trimmed by 1 base and J by 8 bases, leaving 14 bases between them. The CDR3 spells CASSLVPERSGYTF. CDR3 coding DNA: TGTGCCAGCAGCTTAGTCCCTGAAAGATCCGGCTACACCTTC.

The V gene is TRBV11-2, the J gene TRBJ1-6; the D is unclear. Germline loops: CDR1 SGHAT, CDR2 FQNNGV. The V end lost 5 bases, the J end lost 7 bases, and 12 bases lay between the germline ends. The CDR3 runs 14 residues. CDR3 region: CASSTSHTNSPLHF. The CDR3 coding sequence is TGTGCCAGCAGCACCTCCCATACAAATTCACCCCTCCACTTT. The complete variable domain, with remaining parts taken from reference TRBV11-2 and TRBJ1-6, reads EAGVAQSPRYKIIEKRQSVAFWCNPISGHATLYWYQQILGQGPKLLIQFQNNGVVDDSQLPKDRFSAERLKGVDSTLKIQPAKLEDSAVYLCASSTSHTNSPLHFGNGTRLTVT.

This chain connects TRBV7-3 to TRBJ1-1; the match to TRBD1 covers 9 bases. There are 13 residues in the CDR3. V lost 2 bases and J lost 6; bases outside the gene matches: 1. Germline V lookup: CDR1 SGHTA, CDR2 FQGTGA. CDR3 bases: TGTGCCAGCAGCTTACGACAGGGGGCTGAAGCTTTCTTT. Amino acid sequence: CASSLRQGAEAFF.

The chain employs TRBV11-2 and TRBJ2-7; 8 nucleotides match TRBD1. The J segment lost 3 bases and the V segment lost 1 base, leaving 2 bases of the junction unmatched. CDR1 is SGHAT and CDR2 is FQNNGV in the germline V gene. This CDR3 is built from 14 residues. DNA for the CDR3: TGTGCCAGCAGCTTAGGGACAGGGAGCTACGAGCAGTACTTC. The encoded protein is CASSLGTGSYEQYF.

V usage is TRBV2 and J usage is TRBJ2-1; TRBD1 aligns across 7 bases. J was trimmed by 6 bases and V by 5 bases; bases with no gene match: 1. Germline V gene lookup returns CDR1 SNHLY and CDR2 FYNNEI. The CDR3 loop spans 12 amino acids. DNA of the CDR3: TGTGCCAGCAGTCGACAGGGCAATGAGCAGTTCTTC. Its translation: CASSRQGNEQFF.

For the CDR3, the DNA is TGTGCCAGCAGCCCCACGGGGGAGTCAGGACAGCCCCAGCATTTT. Translating gives CASSPTGESGQPQHF. The chain recombines TRBV6-5 with TRBJ1-5, with TRBD1 as a possible D gene (5 bases). The V gene's germline CDR1 is MNHEY and CDR2 SVGAGI. This CDR3 is built from 15 residues. The V end lost 6 bases, the J end lost 7 bases, and 19 bases lay between the germline ends.

J is TRBJ1-2 and V is TRBV12-3 or TRBV12-4; 8 nucleotides match TRBD1. Germline trimming cut 1 base from V and 6 bases from J; bases unmatched to any gene: 1. The CDR3 is 13 amino acids. The DNA of the CDR3 is TGTGCCAGCAGTTTAGACAGGGGGAATGGCTACACCTTC. As protein: CASSLDRGNGYTF.

The chain couples TRBV4-2 to TRBJ1-2; TRBD1 matches at 9 bases. The CDR3 spans 16 residues. The junction had 10 bases not matched to a gene; V was cut back by 0 bases and J by 8 bases. Germline-derived CDR1 and CDR2 are LGHNA and YNFKEQ. CDR3 nucleotides: TGTGCCAGCAGCCAAGACCATCGGGGGACAGGGTACGGCTACACCTTC. The encoded protein is CASSQDHRGTGYGYTF.

V is TRBV11-2 and J is TRBJ2-5; 10 nucleotides agree with TRBD2. This CDR3 has 18 residues. V lost 0 bases to trimming and J lost 1 base; unmatched junction nucleotides: 8. The V gene's germline CDR1 is SGHAT and CDR2 FQNNGV. Here the CDR3 reads CASSLDSGGRPVQETQYF. CDR3 DNA sequence: TGTGCCAGCAGCTTAGATAGCGGGGGGCGCCCCGTCCAAGAGACCCAGTACTTC.